This T cell receptor beta chain was captured in a study of Ad26.COV2.S vaccination and SARS-CoV-2 variants. On the study more broadly: Each vaccinee took Ad26.COV2.S intramuscularly, once or twice 56 days apart.

Assay used: immunoSEQ multiplex PCR; TCRdb lists only in-frame clones, some missing. The sample holds 510,000 or so clones, roughly nine tenths seen once. Whole-study results and caveats: Placebo recipients showed lower spike-specific TCR breadth than vaccinees.

On this clone: The antigen is undetermined.

Treatment specified: around 19 received Ad26.COV2.S at low or high dose, single or two shots; several received placebo; per-sample allocation not given. It was on day 63 after the first vaccine or placebo injection that samples were taken. Boston supplied an adult donor aged 18-55 years. The length of the CDR3 is 15 residues. The germline V gene encodes CDR1 ENHRY and CDR2 SYGVKD. Trimming pared 3 bases from V and 0 bases from J, leaving 9 bases between. The sequence was collected from a person aged 18 to 65 who received the Ad26.COV2.S COVID-19 vaccine or a placebo. The chain employs TRBV10-3 and TRBJ1-3; no definite D call. Source: peripheral blood, taken in a trial of Ad26.COV2.S vaccine versus placebo. CDR3 nucleotides: TGTGCCATCAGTGATCCGGGGAACTCTGGAAACACCATATATTTT. Translating gives CAISDPGNSGNTIYF.